A selection of T cell receptor beta chains follows, all from one sample in a study of cytomegalovirus exposure and HLA in healthy donors. The assay was immunoSEQ multiplex PCR, and TCRdb's table has in-frame clones only and misses some. The data hold under 200,000 clones, with 75% to 80% observed a single time. Sequencing input: PBMCs. These receptor sequences come from a man aged 45-65 years in good health and CMV-seropositive. Both conserved end residues are trimmed from each CDR3.

V: TRBV7-9
CDR3: ASISSGGPTGELF

V: TRBV6-5
CDR3: ASTTRGGGQPQH

V: TRBV12-5
CDR3: ASGASGKYTGELF

V: TRBV4-2
CDR3: ASSQGHQIHPGQEKLF

V: TRBV6-1
CDR3: ASSYQDTQY

V: TRBV4-1
CDR3: ASSQVGALKEKLF

V: TRBV28
CDR3: ASRPQYQETQY

V: TRBV27
CDR3: ASSLSGFGVTEAF

V: TRBV28
CDR3: ASEGTSEYTQY

V: TRBV6-5
CDR3: ASSYTPRTNYGYT

V: TRBV19
CDR3: ASSIGAGAATDTQY

V: TRBV30
CDR3: AWSEGLQGGRKLF

V: TRBV19
CDR3: ASRKTAHQPQH

V: TRBV27
CDR3: ASSLWQGGPEAF

V: TRBV2
CDR3: ASRGVWVQF

V: TRBV27
CDR3: ASSLGHRTYEQY

V: TRBV10-3
CDR3: AISEGAGLISNTGELF

V: TRBV28
CDR3: ASSWQGWTPLH

V: TRBV7-3
CDR3: ASSPSRGGSYGYT

V: TRBV6-5
CDR3: AVLGTGAGYT

V: TRBV6-1
CDR3: ASRSGGNTDTQY

V: TRBV12-5
CDR3: ASGLVTNLDSPETQY